Below are 32 T cell receptor beta chains sequenced from a single sample in a study of blood T cell repertoires in COVID-19. TCRdb keeps only in-frame clones here, not all; method: immunoSEQ multiplex PCR. The table shows around 390,000 clones, with about 83% occurring only once. The sample consisted of PBMCs or T cells enriched from blood (not recorded which). The receptors stem from a woman in her forties or fifties who had recovered from COVID-19.

As regards this clone: A junction boundary mismatches the germline segment, possibly from a read error. CDR3 in amino acids: CASSQWETTKYGYTF. The CDR3 DNA is TGTGCCAGCAGTCAGTGGGAGACAACTAAATATGGCTACACCTTC. The V gene is TRBV9, the J gene TRBJ1-2; D is unresolved. The CDR3 covers 15 residues. Germline V gene lookup returns CDR1 SGDLS and CDR2 YYNGEE.

The chain couples TRBV18 to TRBJ1-1; D is unresolved. V lost 8 bases, J lost 1 base, and 2 bases lay in between. The CDR3 is made up of 10 amino acids. The germline CDR1 and CDR2 sequences are KGHSH and LQKENI. The CDR3 nucleotides are TGTGCCAGCCGGAACACTGAAGCTTTCTTT. Translated: CASRNTEAFF.

The chain recombines TRBV28 with TRBJ1-1; the match to TRBD1 covers 9 bases. The length of the CDR3 is 15 residues. J lost 4 bases, V lost 8 bases, and 11 bases had no gene match. The germline V gene encodes CDR1 MDHEN and CDR2 SYDVKM. The CDR3 nucleotides read TGTGCCAGCGCGATCCACAGGGGGCGTAGCACTGAAGCTTTCTTT. Residues: CASAIHRGRSTEAFF.

This rearrangement joins TRBV1 to TRBJ2-7; the table assigns TRBD2, which was not confirmed against the DNA. TRBV1 is designated a pseudogene. This CDR3 region has 15 residues. CDR3 in amino acids: CTSSQPGTSTYEQYF. For the CDR3, the DNA is TGCACCAGCAGCCAACCCGGGACTAGCACCTACGAGCAGTACTTC.

The chain recombines TRBV6-4 with TRBJ1-1; D perhaps matches TRBD1 (5 bases). V was trimmed by 7 bases and J by 0 bases, leaving 9 bases between them. This CDR3 has 13 amino acids. Per germline, CDR1 MRHNA and CDR2 SNTAGT. The CDR3 reads CASMATVNTEAFF. CDR3 DNA sequence: TGTGCCAGCATGGCGACAGTGAACACTGAAGCTTTCTTT.

The rearrangement uses TRBV5-6 and TRBJ1-1; a possible D gene is TRBD1 (5 bases). V lost 4 bases and J 4 bases, leaving 20 bases between the germline ends. CDR1 and CDR2 (germline): SGHDT, YYEEEE. The CDR3 sequence is 16 residues long. CDR3 sequence: CASSTEQATVGTEAFF. CDR3 sequence (DNA): TGTGCCAGCAGCACGGAACAGGCTACCGTGGGCACTGAAGCTTTCTTT.

This sequence joins TRBV7-9 and TRBJ2-7, with D perhaps TRBD2 (6 bases). The CDR3 consists of 14 residues. Per germline, CDR1 SEHNR and CDR2 FQNEAQ (reference sequence). V dropped 5 bases and J dropped 3 bases, with 14 bases sitting between them. The chain's CDR3 is CASSAQGGSYEQYF. The DNA of the CDR3 is TGTGCCAGCAGCGCCCAGGGAGGAAGCTACGAGCAGTACTTC.

The V gene is TRBV5-5, the J gene TRBJ2-7, with D uncertain. V was trimmed by 0 bases and J by 3 bases, leaving 7 bases between them. The CDR3 sequence is 13 residues long. Germline lookup yields CDR1 SGHKS and CDR2 YYEKEE (reference sequence). The CDR3 DNA reads as TGTGCCAGCAGCTTGGCGTCAGGCTACGAGCAGTACTTC. Its protein is CASSLASGYEQYF.

The chain is built from TRBV5-1 and TRBJ2-5, with D perhaps TRBD1 (6 bases). This CDR3 has 15 amino acids. V shed 1 base and J shed 4 bases, with 14 bases lying between them. Per germline, CDR1 SGHRS and CDR2 YFSETQ. CDR3 nucleotides: TGCGCCAGCAGCTTGACAGGGTTAAGGGGAGAGACCCAGTACTTC. Encoded protein: CASSLTGLRGETQYF.

The chain carries TRBV9 and TRBJ1-6, with D perhaps matching TRBD1 (6 bases). Germline V gene data show CDR1 as SGDLS and CDR2 as YYNGEE. Between the trimmed V and J ends, which lost 2 bases and 7 bases, there was a span of 10 bases. The CDR3 consists of 14 residues. This CDR3 reads CASSVTGMNSPLHF. The CDR3 nucleotides are TGTGCCAGCAGCGTTACAGGGATGAATTCACCCCTCCACTTT.

This clone occurred once. The CDR3 loop reads CASTQAGATNEKLFF. The CDR3 DNA reads as TGTGCCAGCACCCAGGCGGGGGCGACTAATGAAAAACTGTTTTTT. The rearrangement uses TRBV6-5 and TRBJ1-4, with a weak D call TRBD1 (6 bases). CDR3 length: 15 amino acids. Germline CDR1 and CDR2: MNHEY and SVGAGI. With 7 bases removed from V and 2 bases from J, the gap between germline ends came to 14 bases.

The V gene is TRBV13, the J gene TRBJ1-2; the D is unclear. This CDR3 has 15 residues. Trimming shortened V by 3 bases and J by 1 base, and 12 bases separated the two germline ends. Germline V lookup: CDR1 PRHDT, CDR2 FYEKMQ (reference sequence). The CDR3 spells CASSFRRAGNYGYTF. The CDR3 nucleotides read TGTGCCAGCAGCTTCCGGAGGGCGGGTAACTATGGCTACACCTTC.

This CDR3 reads CASSLTQGSYYGYTF. CDR3 nucleotide sequence: TGTGCCAGCAGCTTAACCCAGGGATCCTACTATGGCTACACCTTC. This chain joins TRBV11-1 and TRBJ1-2, with D possibly TRBD1 on 5 matching bases. CDR1 is SGHAT and CDR2 is FQDESV in the germline V gene (reference sequence). CDR3 length: 15 residues. Trimming removed 2 bases at V and 3 bases at J, with 13 bases between.

The chain couples TRBV3-1 (or the pseudogene TRBV3-2) to TRBJ1-2, with 8 bases lining up with TRBD1. The length of the CDR3 is 13 residues. V shed 4 bases, J shed 4 bases, and the junction held 2 bases outside the gene matches. CDR1 and CDR2 (germline): LGHDT, YNNKEL (reference sequence). CDR3 nucleotides: TGTGCCAGCAGCCGACAGGGGCTCTATGGCTACACCTTC. Translated: CASSRQGLYGYTF.

V is TRBV3-1 (or the pseudogene TRBV3-2) and J is TRBJ1-1; no reliable D call. The CDR3 is 15 amino acids. V was pared by 6 bases and J by 5 bases, with 19 bases between. Germline V CDR1 and CDR2: LGHDT, YNNKEL (reference sequence). CDR3 region: CASSKLSNSGTEAFF. The CDR3 DNA reads TGTGCCAGCAGTAAGCTAAGTAACTCGGGGACTGAAGCTTTCTTT.

This chain links TRBV4-1 with TRBJ1-2; D gene unclear. In germline, CDR1 is MGHRA, CDR2 YSYEKL. Trimming removed 1 base at V and 8 bases at J, with 20 bases between. CDR3 length: 16 amino acids. The CDR3: CASSQGPGPLAFGYTF. The CDR3 DNA reads as TGCGCCAGCAGCCAAGGGCCCGGGCCGCTAGCCTTCGGCTACACCTTC.

The chain carries TRBV19 and TRBJ2-1; 9 bases match TRBD2. The germline V gene has CDR1 LNHDA and CDR2 SQIVND (reference sequence). The ends lost 3 bases at V and 7 bases at J; junction bases unmatched: 7. The CDR3 length is 15 residues. CDR3 DNA: TGTGCCAGTAGTATTCGGGCTAGCGGGGTAAATGAGCAGTTCTTC. Translating gives CASSIRASGVNEQFF.

The chain employs TRBV4-2 and TRBJ2-3; D remains ambiguous. CDR1 and CDR2 (germline): LGHNA, YNFKEQ. The CDR3 sequence is 16 residues long. V was pared by 3 bases and J by 0 bases, with 13 bases between. CDR3 nucleotide sequence: TGTGCCAGCAGCCAGATCAAAAAAACTAGCACAGATACGCAGTATTTT. It encodes CASSQIKKTSTDTQYF.

This chain links TRBV6-6 with TRBJ1-1; D may be TRBD1 (5 bases). The V end lost 5 bases, the J end lost 1 base, and 14 bases lay between the germline ends. The CDR3 runs to 15 residues. CDR1 and CDR2 from the germline V gene are MNHNY and SVGAGI (reference sequence). CDR3: CASSTWGRGNTEAFF. The CDR3 bases are TGTGCCAGCAGTACGTGGGGGAGGGGGAACACTGAAGCTTTCTTT.

The chain is built from TRBV28 and TRBJ1-2; D gene unclear. The V gene's germline CDR1 is MDHEN and CDR2 SYDVKM. Trimming took 7 bases from V and 3 from J, leaving 6 bases between them. This CDR3 spans 11 amino acids. CDR3 region: CASNSHYGYTF. CDR3 DNA: TGTGCCAGCAACTCCCACTATGGCTACACCTTC.

The chain couples TRBV7-2 to TRBJ2-2; 7 positions match TRBD2. J lost 4 bases, V lost 5 bases, and 4 bases had no gene match. The CDR3 runs 14 residues. Looked up from germline, CDR1 is SGHTA and CDR2 is FQGNSA. Written as DNA, the CDR3 is TGTGCCAGCAGCGCCCGGACTAGCACCGGGGAGCTGTTTTTT. Translated, it gives CASSARTSTGELFF.

This chain connects TRBV30 to TRBJ2-3, with TRBD1 matching 11 bases. Germline-derived CDR1 and CDR2 are GTSNPN and SVGIG (reference sequence). The length of the CDR3 is 16 residues. Trimming took 1 base from V and 3 from J; bases not matched to a gene: 6. The CDR3 loop reads CAWSAPGTGGTDTQYF. Here the CDR3 DNA reads TGTGCCTGGAGTGCGCCCGGGACAGGGGGAACAGATACGCAGTATTTT.

This clone was recorded once. The chain recombines TRBV7-9 with TRBJ1-4; 7 positions match TRBD1. Germline V lookup: CDR1 SEHNR, CDR2 FQNEAQ (reference sequence). The CDR3 has 15 amino acids. V shed 1 base and J 5 bases; nucleotides not matched to a gene: 4. CDR3: CASSLGGQLNEKLFF. The CDR3 DNA reads TGTGCCAGCAGCTTAGGGGGACAGCTAAATGAAAAACTGTTTTTT. Full variable domain (missing parts from reference TRBV7-9 and TRBJ1-4): DTGVSQNPRHKITKRGQNVTFRCDPISEHNRLYWYRQTLGQGPEFLTYFQNEAQLEKSRLLSDRFSAERPKGSFSTLEIQRTEQGDSAMYLCASSLGGQLNEKLFFGSGTQLSVL.

This clone was observed once. The J gene is TRBJ2-2, the V gene TRBV7-2; D may be TRBD1 (6 bases). CDR3 size: 16 residues. V lost 1 base and J lost 4, with 13 bases in between. Germline V gene data show CDR1 as SGHTA and CDR2 as FQGNSA. The DNA for the CDR3 is TGTGCCAGCAGCTTAGAGCACAGGGTGGGCACCGGGGAGCTGTTTTTT. Encoded protein: CASSLEHRVGTGELFF. The full variable domain, rest sourced from reference TRBV7-2 and TRBJ2-2, is GAGVSQSPSNKVTEKGKDVELRCDPISGHTALYWYRQSLGQGLEFLIYFQGNSAPDKSGLPSDRFSAERTGGSVSTLTIQRTQQEDSAVYLCASSLEHRVGTGELFFGEGSRLTVL.

This clone was observed once. This sequence joins TRBV6-5 and TRBJ1-1; no clear D. There are 13 residues in the CDR3. Trimming stripped 5 bases from V and 3 bases from J, with 10 bases between. Germline assignment: CDR1 MNHEY and CDR2 SVGAGI. The CDR3 region has the DNA TGTGCCAGCAGTACTTCACGTTACACTGAAGCTTTCTTT. It is translated as CASSTSRYTEAFF.

The V and J genes are TRBV30 and TRBJ1-5; a weak D match, TRBD1 (5 bases). In germline, CDR1 is GTSNPN, CDR2 SVGIG (reference sequence). CDR3 length equals 13 residues. Trimming cost V 2 bases and J 6 bases, with 11 bases left between them. CDR3 coding DNA: TGTGCCTGGAGTAGTCCTAGGGGTCAGCCCCAGCATTTT. Amino acids: CAWSSPRGQPQHF.

The V and J genes are TRBV28 and TRBJ1-1; D unclear. Germline lookup yields CDR1 MDHEN and CDR2 SYDVKM. Trimming removed 3 bases from V and 3 bases from J, with 5 bases in between. This CDR3 comprises 12 residues. The CDR3 region has the DNA TGTGCCAGCAGTTTCTCCCACACTGAAGCTTTCTTT. Its translation: CASSFSHTEAFF.

V gene TRBV7-2 combines with J gene TRBJ2-2; TRBD2 matches at 8 bases. Germline V lookup: CDR1 SGHTA, CDR2 FQGNSA. The CDR3 has 17 residues. V dropped 4 bases and J dropped 0; count of bases not matched to a gene: 7. The CDR3 nucleotides are TGTGCCAGCAGCTATCCGGGACTAGGGACGAACACCGGGGAGCTGTTTTTT. Protein product: CASSYPGLGTNTGELFF.

The chain has TRBV5-1 and TRBJ1-6, with 7 bases fitting TRBD1. J lost 5 bases, V lost 5 bases, and 4 bases had no gene match. CDR3 size: 14 residues. CDR1 is SGHRS, CDR2 YFSETQ, per germline. CDR3 sequence reads: CASSRDSDNSPLHF. Here the CDR3 DNA reads TGCGCCAGCAGTAGGGACAGCGATAATTCACCCCTCCACTTT.

This chain links TRBV4-2 with TRBJ2-7, with 7 bases that match TRBD1. CDR1 is LGHNA, CDR2 YNFKEQ, per germline. The CDR3 length is 13 residues. Trimming took 1 base from V and 3 from J; bases not matched to a gene: 0. CDR3 DNA: TGTGCCAGCAGCCAAGGGACAGGCTACGAGCAGTACTTC. Protein product: CASSQGTGYEQYF.

The chain's CDR3 is CASSLAVPGLNTEAFF. The CDR3 coding sequence is TGTGCCAGCAGCTTAGCCGTCCCTGGGCTGAACACTGAAGCTTTCTTT. V and J are TRBV7-6 and TRBJ1-1; D unclear. The CDR3 length is 16 residues. The germline V and J ends were trimmed by 0 bases and 0 bases, with 11 bases remaining between them. The germline V gene encodes CDR1 SGHVS and CDR2 FNYEAQ.

The gene calls are TRBV19 and TRBJ1-2, with D possibly TRBD1 on 6 matching bases. CDR1 and CDR2 from the germline V gene are LNHDA and SQIVND (reference sequence). The CDR3 is 16 amino acids. V was shortened by 4 bases and J by 8 bases, with 23 bases between the two germline ends. CDR3 sequence reads: CASSTGQQGSRGGYTF. CDR3 in DNA: TGTGCCAGTAGTACAGGCCAACAGGGATCTCGGGGCGGCTACACCTTC. The complete variable domain, with remaining parts taken from reference TRBV19 and TRBJ1-2, reads DGGITQSPKYLFRKEGQNVTLSCEQNLNHDAMYWYRQDPGQGLRLIYYSQIVNDFQKGDIAEGYSVSREKKESFPLTVTSAQKNPTAFYLCASSTGQQGSRGGYTFGSGTRLTVV.